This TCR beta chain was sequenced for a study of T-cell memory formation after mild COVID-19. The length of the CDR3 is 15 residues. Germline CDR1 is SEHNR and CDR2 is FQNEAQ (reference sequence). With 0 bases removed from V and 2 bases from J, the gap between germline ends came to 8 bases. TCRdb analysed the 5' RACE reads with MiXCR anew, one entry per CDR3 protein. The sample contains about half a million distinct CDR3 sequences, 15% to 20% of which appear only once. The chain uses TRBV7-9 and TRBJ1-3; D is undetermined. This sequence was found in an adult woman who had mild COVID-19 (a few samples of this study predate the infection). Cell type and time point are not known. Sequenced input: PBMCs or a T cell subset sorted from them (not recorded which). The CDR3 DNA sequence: TGTGCCAGCAGCTTAGCTCCAGGAACTGGAAACACCATATATTTT. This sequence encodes CASSLAPGTGNTIYF.